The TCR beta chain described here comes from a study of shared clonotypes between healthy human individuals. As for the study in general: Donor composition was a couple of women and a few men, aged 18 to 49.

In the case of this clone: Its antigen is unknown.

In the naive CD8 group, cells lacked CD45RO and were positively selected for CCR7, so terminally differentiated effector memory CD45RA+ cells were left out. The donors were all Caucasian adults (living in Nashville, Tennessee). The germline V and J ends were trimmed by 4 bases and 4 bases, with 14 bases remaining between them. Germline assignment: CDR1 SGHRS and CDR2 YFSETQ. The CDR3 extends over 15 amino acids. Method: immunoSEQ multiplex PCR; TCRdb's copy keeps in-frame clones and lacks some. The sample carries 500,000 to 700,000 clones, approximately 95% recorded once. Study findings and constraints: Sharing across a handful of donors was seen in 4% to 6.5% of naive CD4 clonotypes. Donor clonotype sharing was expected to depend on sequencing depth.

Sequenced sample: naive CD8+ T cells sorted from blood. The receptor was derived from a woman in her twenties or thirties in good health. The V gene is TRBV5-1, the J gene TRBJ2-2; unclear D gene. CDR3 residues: CASSPEGSTTGELFF. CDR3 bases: TGCGCCAGCAGCCCCGAAGGGTCGACCACCGGGGAGCTGTTTTTT.